A single sample gave rise to the 24 T cell receptor beta chains below, sequenced in a study of glioma-infiltrating T cells. Amplification of TCR alpha and beta CDR3 regions from RNA used iRepertoire nested multiplex PCR. TCRdb called the multiplex PCR reads again in MiXCR, with one record for every CDR3 protein. The profile shows more than 350,000 distinct CDR3 sequences, about 40% of them singletons. Sample: glioma tissue, nonneoplastic brain tissue, or PBMCs (not recorded which). These receptors originate from a human donor with low-grade glioma or glioblastoma, undergoing nonglioma brain surgery, or in good health (not recorded which).

The chain links TRBV27 to TRBJ2-3; TRBD2 matches at 9 bases. The length of the CDR3 is 17 residues. CDR1 and CDR2 from the germline V gene are MNHEY and SMNVEV (reference sequence). V shed 6 bases and J 5 bases; nucleotides not matched to a gene: 15. In DNA form, the CDR3 reads TGTGCCAGCAGACCCCCGGGGAGTAGCGGGAGTGAAGATACGCAGTATTTT. As protein: CASRPPGSSGSEDTQYF.

V and J are TRBV25-1 and TRBJ1-3, with D perhaps TRBD1 (5 bases). The CDR3 loop spans 17 amino acids. CDR1 is MGHDK and CDR2 is SYGVNS in the germline V gene. With 5 bases removed from V and 0 bases from J, the gap between germline ends came to 17 bases. The CDR3 here is CASSKSGAAYSGNTIYF. The CDR3 DNA is TGTGCCAGCAGTAAATCCGGGGCAGCTTACTCTGGAAACACCATATATTTT.

This clonotype has a count of ten or more. The chain combines TRBV28 with TRBJ1-1; D remains ambiguous. The germline V and J ends were trimmed by 0 bases and 1 base, with 6 bases remaining between them. This CDR3 is built from 14 residues. Germline loops: CDR1 MDHEN, CDR2 SYDVKM. In DNA form, the CDR3 reads TGTGCCAGCAGTTTATGGGCGGGGAACACTGAAGCTTTCTTT. Its translation is CASSLWAGNTEAFF. The whole variable domain, filled in from reference TRBV28 and TRBJ1-1, reads DVKVTQSSRYLVKRTGEKVFLECVQDMDHENMFWYRQDPGLGLRLIYFSYDVKMKEKGDIPEGYSVSREKKERFSLILESASTNQTSMYLCASSLWAGNTEAFFGQGTRLTVV.

Regarding this clonotype: A much larger clone lies one base from this, so it may be a read error. This rearrangement joins TRBV27 to TRBJ1-5; D remains ambiguous. CDR1 and CDR2 from the germline V gene are MNHEY and SMNVEV (reference sequence). This CDR3 is built from 16 residues. The V gene lost 4 bases and the J gene lost 2 bases, with 15 bases spanning the gap. CDR3 in amino acids: CASSWASISGNQPQHF. The CDR3 coding sequence is TGTGCCAGCAGTTGGGCCTCGATAAGCGGCAATCAGCCCCAGCATTTT.

The chain is built from TRBV6-1 and TRBJ2-2; 12 positions match TRBD2. Germline trimming cut 4 bases from V and 0 bases from J; bases unmatched to any gene: 3. There are 17 residues in the CDR3. Germline V gene lookup returns CDR1 MNHNS and CDR2 SASEGT. The CDR3 spells CASSGRLAGANTGELFF. For the CDR3, the DNA is TGTGCCAGCAGTGGCAGACTAGCGGGGGCGAACACCGGGGAGCTGTTTTTT.

J is TRBJ1-2 and V is TRBV25-1; D gene ambiguous. Germline V gene sequence: CDR1 MGHDK, CDR2 SYGVNS. The CDR3 has 17 amino acids. Trimming pared 5 bases from V and 4 bases from J, leaving 23 bases between. DNA of the CDR3: TGTGCCAGCAGTCCACCTAGGGTAGGCGGAGTAACCTATGGCTACACCTTC. Protein: CASSPPRVGGVTYGYTF.

This clonotype turned up a few times. V is TRBV7-2 and J is TRBJ1-3, with a weak D call TRBD1 (6 bases). Between the trimmed V and J ends, which lost 0 bases and 1 base, there was a span of 13 bases. CDR1 is SGHTA and CDR2 is FQGNSA in the germline V gene. The CDR3 has 17 residues. The CDR3 sequence is CASSLAPQGWSGNTIYF. The CDR3 region has the DNA TGTGCCAGCAGCTTAGCCCCACAGGGTTGGTCTGGAAACACCATATATTTT.

In this sample, this clonotype turned up many times. The chain uses TRBV6-2 or TRBV6-3 and TRBJ2-1; D perhaps matches TRBD1 (6 bases). The CDR3 sequence is 13 residues long. Germline V gene lookup returns CDR1 MNHEY and CDR2 SVGEGT. V lost 3 bases, J lost 6 bases, and 9 bases lay in between. Written as DNA, the CDR3 is TGTGCCAGCAGTTATCTACAGGGCAATGAGCAGTTCTTC. Translation gives CASSYLQGNEQFF.

The rearrangement joins TRBV12-3 or TRBV12-4 to TRBJ2-1, with 10 bases lining up with TRBD2. The CDR3 contains 15 residues. The trim removed 4 bases at V and 6 bases at J, leaving 6 bases unmatched. CDR3 residues: CASSYPSGSGNEQFF. As DNA, the CDR3 is TGTGCCAGCAGTTACCCTAGCGGGAGTGGCAATGAGCAGTTCTTC.

This clonotype has at least ten counts. This sequence joins TRBV6-1 and TRBJ1-1, with 9 bases that match TRBD1. Unmatched junction bases numbered 3, after V lost 6 bases and J lost 4 bases. This CDR3 comprises 13 residues. Germline V lookup: CDR1 MNHNS, CDR2 SASEGT. The CDR3 DNA follows: TGTGCCAGCAGATCGGACAGGGGCACTGAAGCTTTCTTT. This gives the protein CASRSDRGTEAFF.

This clonotype was seen a few times. This chain links TRBV25-1 with TRBJ2-5; D is undetermined. Germline CDR1 is MGHDK and CDR2 is SYGVNS. CDR3 size: 13 residues. Trimming shortened V by 5 bases and J by 1 base, and 8 bases separated the two germline ends. CDR3 nucleotides: TGTGCCAGCAGTTCTGTCGGCCAAGAGACCCAGTACTTC. Protein product: CASSSVGQETQYF.

This clonotype came up once. At one end the junction does not follow the germline gene, possibly because of a read error. The rearrangement joins TRBV13 to TRBJ2-7; 8 nucleotides match TRBD1. CDR1 PRHDT and CDR2 FYEKMQ come from the germline V gene (reference sequence). The length of the CDR3 is 14 residues. CDR3 DNA: TGTGCCAGCAGCGTAGGGGACAGGCAGGGCGAGCAGTACTTC. Amino acid sequence: CASSVGDRQGEQYF. Complete variable domain (other parts from reference TRBV13 and TRBJ2-7): AAGVIQSPRHLIKEKRETATLKCYPIPRHDTVYWYQQGPGQDPQFLISFYEKMQSDKGSIPDRFSAQQFSDYHSELNMSSLELGDSALYFCASSVGDRQGEQYFGPGTRLTVT.

The rearrangement uses TRBV6-1 and TRBJ1-4; tentative D call: TRBD1 (6 bases). Germline V gives CDR1 MNHNS, CDR2 SASEGT. The CDR3 spans 18 residues. With 4 bases removed from V and 2 bases from J, the gap between germline ends came to 20 bases. The CDR3: CASSARISGGRTNEKLFF. In nucleotides, the CDR3 is TGTGCCAGCAGTGCCAGGATCTCGGGGGGCAGGACTAATGAAAAACTGTTTTTT.

Remarks on this clonotype: This may stem from a read error, because a much larger clone lies one nucleotide away. It is likely a read error, because the conserved phenylalanine at the end of the CDR3 is missing. The V and J genes are TRBV27 and TRBJ2-3; tentative D call: TRBD2 (6 bases). CDR1 MNHEY and CDR2 SMNVEV come from the germline V gene (reference sequence). V was trimmed by 5 bases and J by 5 bases, leaving 20 bases between them. The CDR3 loop spans 16 amino acids. CDR3: CASSLHPGRPRDTQYL. CDR3 nucleotides: TGTGCCAGCAGTCTCCATCCGGGGAGGCCGCGAGATACGCAGTATTTA.

The chain employs TRBV7-6 and TRBJ2-1, with 8 bases lining up with TRBD2. This CDR3 has 16 residues. The germline gives CDR1 SGHVS, CDR2 FNYEAQ. Trimming at V came to 5 bases and at J to 10 bases, leaving 16 bases not matched to a gene. CDR3 nucleotides: TGTGCCAGCAGCGCCTTAAGAGCGGGGGAGATAGGGGAGCAGTTCTTC. It specifies CASSALRAGEIGEQFF.

Comments on this clonotype: It may be a read error: a sequence one base away is much more abundant. CDR3 sequence: CASSQDGLVGDAQYF. Here the CDR3 DNA reads TGTGCCAGCAGTCAGGACGGCTTGGTAGGGGATGCGCAGTATTTT. The V and J genes are TRBV27 and TRBJ2-3, with a tentative D call TRBD1 (5 bases). The germline V gene encodes CDR1 MNHEY and CDR2 SMNVEV (reference sequence). This CDR3 contains 15 residues. V was clipped by 5 bases and J by 10 bases, with 22 bases between them.

Concerning this clonotype itself: This may be a read error, as it is one base from a much larger clone. The rearrangement joins TRBV27 to TRBJ1-2, with D tentatively TRBD1 (5 bases). V was trimmed by 6 bases and J by 7 bases, leaving 15 bases between them. The CDR3 covers 13 residues. Germline V gene lookup returns CDR1 MNHEY and CDR2 SMNVEV (reference sequence). The CDR3: CASRRTLGLGYTF. Written as DNA, the CDR3 is TGTGCCAGCAGGCGGACGTTGGGACTTGGCTACACCTTC.

This clonotype appeared a few times. V and J are TRBV24-1 and TRBJ2-7; D is perhaps TRBD1 (6 bases). V lost 7 bases and J lost 2, with 17 bases in between. The CDR3 consists of 15 residues. Per the germline V gene, CDR1 is KGHDR and CDR2 is SFDVKD. CDR3 residues: CATRRGRGSTYEQYF. The CDR3 DNA reads as TGTGCCACCAGAAGGGGGAGAGGCAGCACCTACGAGCAGTACTTC.

This clonotype was counted at least ten times. The V call is TRBV6-1, the J call TRBJ1-4, with TRBD1 identical over 7 bases. J was trimmed by 8 bases and V by 5 bases; bases with no gene match: 11. Germline CDR1 is MNHNS and CDR2 is SASEGT. The CDR3 sequence is 15 residues long. DNA for the CDR3: TGTGCCAGCAGTCTCTCGGGACAGCGGGACGAAAAACTGTTTTTT. It codes for CASSLSGQRDEKLFF.

This clonotype was seen once. The chain uses TRBV6-1 and TRBJ2-2, with 9 nucleotides matching TRBD1. The junction had 16 bases not matched to a gene; V was cut back by 8 bases and J by 3 bases. The CDR3 contains 18 residues. The germline V gene has CDR1 MNHNS and CDR2 SASEGT. CDR3 amino acids: CASYRLLPGQGYTGELFF. CDR3 DNA sequence: TGTGCCAGCTACAGGCTCCTCCCGGGACAGGGTTACACCGGGGAGCTGTTTTTT.

The chain links TRBV19 to TRBJ1-5; D not resolved. The V gene lost 2 bases and the J gene lost 1 base, with 6 bases spanning the gap. The CDR3 has 14 residues. Germline values: CDR1 LNHDA, CDR2 SQIVND (reference sequence). The CDR3 bases are TGTGCCAGTAGTATATTTAACAGCAATCAGCCCCAGCATTTT. Protein product: CASSIFNSNQPQHF.

This clonotype was found a few times. The chain combines TRBV6-1 with TRBJ2-1; 9 positions agree with TRBD1. Per germline, CDR1 MNHNS and CDR2 SASEGT. V lost 6 bases, J lost 12 bases, and 6 bases stayed unmatched. CDR3 size: 12 residues. CDR3 nucleotide sequence: TGTGCCAGCAGACCGGACAGGGGTCGGCAGTTCTTC. Protein sequence: CASRPDRGRQFF.

This clonotype appeared many times. In DNA, the CDR3 is TGTGCCAGCAGTGAAGACAGGGGGATGGTCTACGAGCAGTACTTC. Residues: CASSEDRGMVYEQYF. The rearrangement joins TRBV6-1 to TRBJ2-7; TRBD1 matches at 8 bases. Trimming took 1 base from V and 3 from J; bases not matched to a gene: 5. CDR3 size: 15 residues. Germline assignment: CDR1 MNHNS and CDR2 SASEGT.

On this clonotype: It may be a read error: a sequence one base away is much more abundant. The chain combines TRBV7-2 with TRBJ1-1; a possible D gene is TRBD1 (6 bases). The CDR3 runs to 15 residues. CDR1 and CDR2 (germline): SGHTA, FQGNSA. V dropped 3 bases and J dropped 1 base, with 12 bases sitting between them. CDR3 residues: CASSFGDIRNTEAFF. CDR3 sequence (DNA): TGTGCCAGCAGCTTTGGGGACATTCGGAACACTGAAGCTTTCTTT. Combining the CDR3 with reference TRBV7-2 and TRBJ1-1 gives the whole variable domain GAGVSQSPSNKVTEKGKDVELRCDPISGHTALYWYRQSLGQGLEFLIYFQGNSAPDKSGLPSDRFSAERTGGSVSTLTIQRTQQEDSAVYLCASSFGDIRNTEAFFGQGTRLTVV.